A selection of T cell receptor beta chains follows, all from one sample in a study of blood T cell repertoires in COVID-19. Profiled with immunoSEQ multiplex PCR; TCRdb holds only in-frame clones, not every one. The sample yields 57,000 or so clones, 65% to 80% seen once. Sequencing was done on a sample of peripheral blood. The receptor source for this set is an elderly woman with active or convalescent COVID-19. The CDR3 runs from the conserved cysteine through the conserved F or W. Each record gives: clone size, J gene, V gene, D gene, CDR3 protein, CDR3 DNA. The D gene is left open where the match is weak. Clone size is not always given. Where it is, it says once, few, many or a class for expanded clones.

NA	TRBJ1-1	TRBV27	TRBD1	CASKYWQGAGNTEAFF	TGTGCCAGCAAGTATTGGCAGGGGGCAGGAAACACTGAAGCTTTCTTT
NA	TRBJ1-1	TRBV5-3	NA	CARSNDRLNTEAFF	TGTGCCAGAAGCAACGACAGACTGAACACTGAAGCTTTCTTT
NA	TRBJ1-1	TRBV5-5	NA	CASSYDMNTEAFF	TGTGCCAGCAGCTACGACATGAACACTGAAGCTTTCTTT
NA	TRBJ1-1	TRBV7-2	NA	CASSLRQGPTEAFF	TGTGCCAGCAGCCTCCGTCAGGGTCCCACTGAAGCTTTCTTT
NA	TRBJ1-1	TRBV11-2	TRBD1	CATQGTGGVTEAFF	TGTGCCACCCAGGGGACAGGGGGAGTCACTGAAGCTTTCTTT
NA	TRBJ2-7	TRBV6-5	NA	CASSYSTPEISYEQYF	TGTGCCAGCAGTTACTCGACACCCGAGATCTCCTACGAGCAGTACTTC
NA	TRBJ1-5	TRBV10-2	NA	CASRPGAGQPQHF	TGCGCCAGCCGGCCAGGGGCCGGGCAGCCCCAGCATTTT
NA	TRBJ1-6	TRBV7-2	NA	CASSSSYNSPLHF	TGTGCCAGCAGTAGCTCCTATAATTCACCCCTCCACTTT
NA	TRBJ2-2	TRBV20-1	NA	CSASFPSRDNTGELFF	TGCAGTGCTAGTTTCCCGAGCAGGGACAATACCGGGGAGCTGTTTTTT
NA	TRBJ2-3	TRBV3-1/TRBV3-2	NA	CASSPGINTDTQYF	TGTGCCAGCAGCCCGGGAATTAACACAGATACGCAGTATTTT
NA	TRBJ2-3	TRBV7-8	NA	CASGGAGNTDTQYF	TGTGCCAGCGGAGGGGCGGGGAACACAGATACGCAGTATTTT
NA	TRBJ1-6	TRBV11-3	TRBD1	CASSLGQGVRSPLHF	TGTGCCAGCAGCTTAGGTCAGGGGGTTCGTTCACCCCTCCACTTT
NA	TRBJ1-4	TRBV5-1	NA	CASSFRGANEKLFF	TGCGCCAGCAGCTTCAGGGGAGCTAATGAAAAACTGTTTTTT
NA	TRBJ2-6	TRBV2	NA	CASSEEGRGSGANVLTF	TGTGCCAGCAGTGAAGAGGGCAGGGGATCTGGGGCCAACGTCCTGACTTTC
few	TRBJ1-3	TRBV2	NA	CASTPQLSGNTIYF	TGTGCCAGCACCCCACAGCTCTCTGGAAACACCATATATTTT
NA	TRBJ1-2	TRBV12-3/TRBV12-4	NA	CASSPDGQRLYTF	TGTGCCAGCAGTCCGGACGGACAGCGACTCTACACCTTC
NA	TRBJ1-2	TRBV2	NA	CASSPRQDRYTF	TGTGCCAGCAGTCCAAGACAAGACCGGTACACCTTC
NA	TRBJ1-1	TRBV7-3	NA	CASSQPPGEAFF	TGTGCCAGCAGCCAGCCCCCGGGTGAAGCTTTCTTT
few	TRBJ1-6	TRBV10-3	TRBD1	CAIRGQGDSYNSPLHF	TGTGCCATCAGGGGACAGGGGGACTCCTATAATTCACCCCTCCACTTT
NA	TRBJ1-2	TRBV6-5	NA	CASSYSRQYGYTF	TGTGCCAGCAGTTACTCGAGGCAGTATGGCTACACCTTC
NA	TRBJ2-1	TRBV19	TRBD2	CASSMTSGGTDEQFF	TGTGCCAGTAGTATGACTAGCGGGGGTACGGATGAGCAGTTCTTC
NA	TRBJ2-1	TRBV19	TRBD2	CASSGLALRNEQFF	TGTGCCAGTAGCGGACTAGCATTGCGTAATGAGCAGTTCTTC
few	TRBJ1-2	TRBV19	NA	CASSTTGWGLYGYTF	TGTGCCAGTAGTACCACAGGGTGGGGTTTATATGGCTACACCTTC
once	TRBJ1-3	TRBV2	NA	CASSTISDRDSGNTIYF	TGTGCCAGCAGTACCATTAGCGACCGAGACTCTGGAAACACCATATATTTT
medium-sized	TRBJ1-2	TRBV27	NA	CASSFRDTTRGYTF	TGTGCCAGCAGTTTCCGGGACACCACTAGAGGCTACACCTTC
NA	TRBJ1-5	TRBV9	NA	CASSGGGQPQHF	TGTGCCAGCAGCGGGGGAGGCCAGCCCCAGCATTTT
many	TRBJ2-1	TRBV2	NA	CASRAGSSYNEQFF	TGTGCCAGCAGGGCAGGTAGCTCCTACAATGAGCAGTTCTTC
few	TRBJ2-3	TRBV5-1	NA	CASSDESQGITDTQYF	TGCGCCAGCAGCGACGAATCACAGGGCATCACAGATACGCAGTATTTT
NA	TRBJ1-1	TRBV5-1	NA	CASSLGLGAHTEAFF	TGCGCCAGCAGCTTGGGACTAGGGGCACATACTGAAGCTTTCTTT
NA	TRBJ2-1	TRBV3-1/TRBV3-2	TRBD2	CASSHLAGGTYNEQFF	TGTGCCAGCAGTCACTTAGCGGGGGGTACCTACAATGAGCAGTTCTTC
NA	TRBJ1-1	TRBV4-2	NA	CASSPEGRLNTEAFF	TGTGCCAGCAGCCCCGAGGGCAGGCTGAACACTGAAGCTTTCTTT
NA	TRBJ1-2	TRBV12-3/TRBV12-4	NA	CASSSRGGYTF	TGTGCCAGCAGTTCAAGAGGTGGCTACACCTTC
NA	TRBJ1-1	TRBV6-5	NA	CASTAEVNTEAFF	TGTGCCAGCACCGCCGAGGTGAACACTGAAGCTTTCTTT
NA	TRBJ2-3	TRBV5-1	NA	CASSLASAGTDTQYF	TGCGCCAGCAGCTTGGCCAGTGCAGGGACAGATACGCAGTATTTT
many	TRBJ2-1	TRBV19	TRBD2	CASSIAATSGTNEQFF	TGTGCCAGTAGTATAGCCGCGACTAGCGGTACAAATGAGCAGTTCTTC
NA	TRBJ1-1	TRBV5-1	NA	CASSSSAVNTEAFF	TGCGCCAGCAGCTCCTCAGCGGTGAACACTGAAGCTTTCTTT
NA	TRBJ1-4	TRBV5-1	NA	CASSLVGLENEKLFF	TGCGCCAGCAGCTTGGTAGGACTCGAAAATGAAAAACTGTTTTTT
NA	TRBJ1-2	TRBV11-2	NA	CASSLGATYGYTF	TGTGCCAGCAGCTTAGGAGCTACCTATGGCTACACCTTC
NA	TRBJ1-1	TRBV11-3	TRBD1	CASSPRGPTEAFF	TGTGCCAGCAGCCCCAGGGGGCCCACTGAAGCTTTCTTT
NA	TRBJ1-1	TRBV12-3/TRBV12-4	NA	CASSPEFAEAFF	TGTGCCAGCAGCCCGGAGTTTGCAGAAGCTTTCTTT
NA	TRBJ2-2	TRBV19	NA	CASRTETGLDTGELFF	TGTGCCAGTAGAACGGAAACAGGGTTGGACACCGGGGAGCTGTTTTTT
NA	TRBJ1-2	TRBV4-2	NA	CASSQENRLRGGSGYTF	TGTGCCAGCAGCCAAGAGAATCGGCTTAGGGGGGGAAGTGGCTACACCTTC
NA	TRBJ1-1	TRBV3-1/TRBV3-2	TRBD1	CASSQGQGIEAFF	TGTGCCAGCAGCCAGGGACAGGGCATTGAAGCTTTCTTT
NA	TRBJ2-3	TRBV6-1	NA	CASSEGRGSSTDTQYF	TGTGCCAGCAGTGAGGGCAGGGGCTCTAGCACAGACACGCAGTATTTT
NA	TRBJ1-4	TRBV10-3	NA	CAISESKGGRGEKLFF	TGTGCCATCAGTGAGTCGAAAGGGGGAAGGGGTGAAAAACTGTTTTTT
NA	TRBJ1-2	TRBV2	TRBD1	CASGKDRVAYGYTF	TGTGCCAGCGGGAAGGACAGGGTTGCATATGGCTACACCTTC
NA	TRBJ1-2	TRBV6-5	NA	CASSLTDSRSYGYTF	TGTGCCAGCAGCTTAACCGACAGTCGGAGCTATGGCTACACCTTC
NA	TRBJ1-5	TRBV12-5	NA	CASGFRVQPQHF	TGTGCTAGTGGTTTCCGGGTTCAGCCCCAGCATTTT
NA	TRBJ2-1	TRBV4-1	TRBD2	CASSQEGTSGGYNEQFF	TGCGCCAGCAGCCAGGAAGGGACTAGCGGGGGGTACAATGAGCAGTTCTTC
NA	TRBJ1-6	TRBV21-1	NA	CASSKEVQGQGANNSPLHF	TGTGCCAGCAGCAAAGAGGTTCAAGGACAGGGGGCGAATAATTCACCCCTCCACTTT
NA	TRBJ1-2	TRBV11-1	NA	CASSRGGYYGYTF	TGTGCCAGCAGCCGCGGGGGGTACTATGGCTACACCTTC
NA	TRBJ2-7	TRBV5-1	TRBD1	CASSAGRDRGLSYEQYF	TGCGCCAGCAGCGCGGGCCGTGACAGGGGACTCTCCTACGAGCAGTACTTC
NA	TRBJ2-5	TRBV6-6	TRBD2	CASSYPNSGGRETQYF	TGTGCCAGCAGTTACCCCAATAGCGGGGGGCGAGAGACCCAGTACTTC
NA	TRBJ1-2	TRBV5-1	NA	CASSLELIYGYTF	TGCGCCAGCAGCTTGGAGCTGATCTATGGCTACACCTTC
NA	TRBJ2-3	TRBV5-1	NA	CASSRRSADTQYF	TGCGCCAGCAGTAGGAGGTCGGCAGATACGCAGTATTTT
NA	TRBJ1-1	TRBV11-2	NA	CASSPGHDGTEAFF	TGTGCCAGCAGCCCGGGACATGACGGCACTGAAGCTTTCTTT
few	TRBJ1-1	TRBV5-1	NA	CASSLDGRSNTEAFF	TGCGCCAGCAGCTTGGATGGCCGATCGAACACTGAAGCTTTCTTT